The present entry profiles one TCR beta chain with its context. The antigen is unknown. V lost 0 bases and J lost 4; bases outside the gene matches: 2. Germline CDR1 reads LGHNA; CDR2 reads YSLEER. There are 14 residues in the CDR3. The data were obtained in a study of cytomegalovirus exposure and HLA in healthy donors. For the study at large: In terms of ancestry, the Caucasian-associated cluster contained 75% to 90% of the approximately 400 genotyped donors.

Findings and limits, study-wide: Certain sequence variants were highly shared and formed a cluster, and this cluster was likely a sequencing artifact. Most TCR beta V segments were productive about 90% or about 30% of the time in an earlier analysis. The authors later linked a missense DCLRE1C variant to TCR beta V- and J-gene trimming.

The PCR was carried out with 60 Vbeta primers and 13 Jbeta primers. Generated by immunoSEQ multiplex PCR, the TCRdb table keeps only in-frame clones and is missing some. The table lists around 100,000 clones, about 74% of them singletons. This TCR came from a woman aged 18-29 years in good health and CMV-seropositive. Material for sequencing was PBMCs. This rearrangement joins TRBV4-3 to TRBJ2-7; 8 bases line up with TRBD1. The CDR3 coding sequence is TGCGCCAGCAGCCAAGAAACAGGGGGGTACGAGCAGTACTTC. Translating it yields CASSQETGGYEQYF.